This entry features one T cell receptor beta chain sequence. The record originates from a study of blood T cell repertoires in COVID-19. At the level of the study: The cDNA or gDNA used as material had been derived from T cells, B-cell-depleted T cells, or PBMCs.

The J segment lost 4 bases and the V segment lost 3 bases, leaving 1 base of the junction unmatched. The CDR3 runs 14 residues. Germline V gene data show CDR1 as SGHVS and CDR2 as FNYEAQ. Individuals drawn from about 26 US areas were roughly 18 to 100 years old. Cohort 3 recovered donors had two negative PCRs, clearance, or symptom resolution. TCRdb's copy holds only in-frame clones and misses some; the assay was immunoSEQ multiplex PCR. The sample has about 250,000 clones; more than 85% are singletons. The chain is built from TRBV7-6 and TRBJ2-7; 12 bases map to TRBD1. Material for sequencing was PBMCs or T cells enriched from blood (not recorded which). This receptor was obtained from a man aged 40-49 years who had recovered from COVID-19. This CDR3 is CASSLGQGAYEQYF. In nucleotides, the CDR3 is TGTGCCAGCAGCTTGGGACAGGGGGCATACGAGCAGTACTTC.